Below, 7 T cell receptor beta chains from the same sample are listed, as sequenced in a study of cytomegalovirus exposure and HLA in healthy donors. Amplification used 60 Vbeta primers and 13 Jbeta primers. The data were produced by immunoSEQ multiplex PCR, yet TCRdb's version contains in-frame clones alone and is incomplete. This sample has about 140,000 clones, with approximately 80% found just once. The sequenced sample consisted of PBMCs. These receptors were obtained from a woman in her forties or fifties in good health and CMV-seropositive.

The V gene is TRBV2, the J gene TRBJ2-1, with 8 bases that match TRBD2. CDR1 is SNHLY, CDR2 FYNNEI, per germline. The V gene end was trimmed by 8 bases and the J gene end by 4 bases; junction bases not matched to a gene: 4. This CDR3 has 13 residues. CDR3 sequence (DNA): TGTGCCAGCTACCCGGGAGGGTACAATGAGCAGTTCTTC. Translation gives CASYPGGYNEQFF.

CDR3 amino acids: CASSSTSGANTGELFF. The CDR3 DNA reads TGTGCCAGCAGCTCCACTAGCGGGGCCAACACCGGGGAGCTGTTTTTT. This chain joins TRBV5-4 and TRBJ2-2, with 10 bases aligning to TRBD2. Germline V lookup: CDR1 SGHNT, CDR2 YYREEE (reference sequence). The CDR3 has 16 amino acids. The J segment lost 2 bases and the V segment lost 3 bases, leaving 4 bases of the junction unmatched.

V gene TRBV4-2 combines with J gene TRBJ2-7; 8 bases map to TRBD2. Germline CDR1 is LGHNA and CDR2 is YNFKEQ. This CDR3 has 16 residues. V shed 0 bases, J shed 3 bases, and the junction held 7 bases outside the gene matches. The CDR3 DNA reads as TGTGCCAGCAGCCAAGATGAACTAGCGGCGAACTACGAGCAGTACTTC. This sequence encodes CASSQDELAANYEQYF.

This sequence joins TRBV19 and TRBJ1-1; no clear D gene. Germline V gene sequence: CDR1 LNHDA, CDR2 SQIVND (reference sequence). Trimming removed 3 bases from V and 0 bases from J, with 8 bases in between. The CDR3 totals 14 residues. CDR3 nucleotides: TGTGCCAGTAGTATGTACGGGGTGAACACTGAAGCTTTCTTT. Its protein is CASSMYGVNTEAFF.

This clone was seen a few times. The chain employs TRBV4-3 and TRBJ1-6; 9 bases fit TRBD1. Per the germline V gene, CDR1 is LGHNA and CDR2 is YSLEER. J was trimmed by 10 bases and V by 1 base; bases with no gene match: 2. CDR3 length: 14 amino acids. CDR3 protein: CASSQGTGVSPLHF. The CDR3 region has the DNA TGCGCCAGCAGCCAAGGGACAGGGGTCTCACCCCTCCACTTT.

As regards this clone: A much bigger clone sits one base away, suggesting this may be a read error. The chain recombines TRBV7-2 with TRBJ1-5, with a weak D call TRBD1 (6 bases). This CDR3 has 13 amino acids. The germline gives CDR1 SGHTA, CDR2 FQGNSA. V dropped 5 bases and J dropped 3 bases, with 8 bases sitting between them. CDR3 DNA: TGTGCCAGCAGCGGGGGCCCCAATCAGCCCCAGCATTTT. It translates to CASSGGPNQPQHF.

The chain is built from TRBV18 and TRBJ2-3, with TRBD2 identical over 12 bases. V lost 3 bases, J lost 6 bases, and 7 bases stayed unmatched. Germline assignment: CDR1 KGHSH and CDR2 LQKENI. The CDR3 spans 16 residues. DNA of the CDR3: TGTGCCAGCTCACCCAGTCGACTAGCGGGGGACGATACGCAGTATTTT. Encoded protein: CASSPSRLAGDDTQYF.